The rows below give T cell receptor beta chains drawn from one sample of a study of shared clonotypes between healthy human individuals. Only in-frame clones appear in the TCRdb table, and some are missing; sequencing was by immunoSEQ multiplex PCR. The data contain about 2.2 million clones, approximately 94% of them seen just once; the ten biggest clones take up about 1.8%. The material sequenced was naive CD8+ T cells from PBMCs. The receptors were gathered from a man in his late teens or twenties in good health. Some clones in this sample may be carry-over from other donors' samples. CDR3s include the opening cysteine and the closing phenylalanine or tryptophan. D genes are given only for firm matches. For some rows the clone size is stated as once, few or many, or as a class when expanded; others skip it.

v_gene	j_gene	abundance	d_gene	CDR3aa	CDR3nt
TRBV5-3	TRBJ2-2	NA	TRBD2	CARSLDHSTSGSSGELFF	TGTGCCAGAAGCTTGGACCATTCGACTAGCGGGAGTAGCGGGGAGCTGTTTTTT
TRBV5-6	TRBJ2-1	NA	TRBD2	CASTPRPAGGRNEQFF	TGTGCCAGCACCCCCCGTCCAGCGGGAGGACGGAATGAGCAGTTCTTC
TRBV27	TRBJ2-7	NA	NA	CASSPQTWSAYEQYF	TGTGCCAGCAGTCCCCAGACTTGGTCGGCCTACGAGCAGTACTTC
TRBV28	TRBJ2-2	NA	TRBD1	CASSLWPDRGSTGELFF	TGTGCCAGCAGTTTATGGCCGGACAGGGGATCCACCGGGGAGCTGTTTTTT
TRBV7-6	TRBJ1-1	NA	NA	CASTTKRALDGEAFF	TGTGCCAGCACCACGAAGAGGGCCTTGGATGGTGAAGCTTTCTTT
TRBV14	TRBJ1-4	NA	NA	CASSQEGGARMEKLFF	TGTGCCAGCAGCCAAGAGGGGGGGGCAAGGATGGAAAAACTGTTTTTT
TRBV19	TRBJ2-7	NA	NA	CASSQSAARAYEQYF	TGTGCCAGTAGTCAATCCGCAGCTAGAGCCTACGAGCAGTACTTC
TRBV9	TRBJ2-7	NA	NA	CASSGGTTFYEQYF	TGTGCCAGCAGCGGAGGGACAACCTTCTACGAGCAGTACTTC
TRBV19	TRBJ1-2	NA	NA	CASSMGSRVGYTF	TGTGCCAGTAGTATGGGGTCTAGAGTCGGCTACACCTTC
TRBV28	TRBJ1-2	NA	TRBD1	CASSLAPGQGYGYTF	TGTGCCAGCAGTTTAGCCCCTGGACAGGGGTATGGCTACACCTTC
TRBV30	TRBJ1-2	NA	NA	CAWIGGSSGYTF	TGTGCCTGGATAGGGGGTTCTAGTGGCTACACCTTC
TRBV4-3	TRBJ2-1	NA	TRBD2	CASSQSSGSADEQFF	TGCGCCAGCAGCCAATCTAGCGGGAGCGCCGATGAGCAGTTCTTC
TRBV7-2	TRBJ1-1	NA	NA	CASSLLSTEAFF	TGTGCCAGCAGCTTACTTTCAACTGAAGCTTTCTTT
TRBV25-1	TRBJ2-1	once	NA	CASESGPGDEQFF	TGTGCCAGCGAATCCGGTCCAGGCGATGAGCAGTTCTTC
TRBV7-9	TRBJ2-7	NA	TRBD2	CASGLAGDISYEQYF	TGTGCATCCGGGCTAGCGGGGGATATCTCCTACGAGCAGTACTTC
TRBV28	TRBJ1-2	NA	TRBD1	CASSFEQGENYYGYTF	TGTGCCAGCAGTTTTGAACAGGGGGAGAATTACTATGGCTACACCTTC
TRBV5-4	TRBJ2-7	NA	TRBD2	CASSLKREEANEQYF	TGTGCCAGCAGCTTGAAACGGGAGGAAGCCAACGAGCAGTACTTC
TRBV5-1	TRBJ1-3	NA	TRBD1	CASSGDRSSGNTIYF	TGCGCCAGCAGCGGGGACAGAAGCTCTGGAAACACCATATATTTT
TRBV5-6	TRBJ2-7	NA	TRBD1	CASSFDREIPHEQYF	TGTGCCAGCAGCTTTGACAGGGAAATCCCCCACGAGCAGTACTTC
TRBV19	TRBJ2-1	NA	NA	CASSTRDGSSYNEQFF	TGTGCCAGTAGTACCCGGGACGGGAGCTCCTACAATGAGCAGTTCTTC
TRBV27	TRBJ2-5	NA	NA	CASSPVDRQETQYF	TGTGCCAGCAGTCCCGTGGACAGACAAGAGACCCAGTACTTC
TRBV29-1	TRBJ2-1	NA	TRBD2	CSVEGRVGGEGEQFF	TGCAGCGTTGAAGGCCGAGTCGGCGGGGAGGGTGAGCAGTTCTTC
TRBV28	TRBJ2-1	NA	NA	CASSHPRGVLYNEQFF	TGTGCCAGCAGTCACCCCCGCGGGGTTCTCTACAATGAGCAGTTCTTC
TRBV4-1	TRBJ1-4	NA	NA	CASSQVRDGKLFF	TGCGCCAGCAGCCAAGTACGGGATGGAAAACTGTTTTTT
TRBV29-1	TRBJ2-1	NA	TRBD2	CSVEAAAGASNEQFF	TGCAGCGTTGAAGCGGCGGCGGGAGCCTCCAATGAGCAGTTCTTC
TRBV11-3	TRBJ2-1	NA	NA	CASSHRERSGSYNEQFF	TGTGCCAGCAGCCACAGGGAGCGAAGTGGCTCCTACAATGAGCAGTTCTTC
TRBV6-5	TRBJ2-1	NA	NA	CASSYGLKEQFF	TGTGCCAGCAGTTACGGGTTAAAGGAGCAGTTCTTC
TRBV25-1	TRBJ2-1	NA	NA	CASSPQNNEQFF	TGTGCCAGCAGTCCCCAGAATAATGAGCAGTTCTTC
TRBV7-9	TRBJ2-2	NA	NA	CASSLAPGTPSGELFF	TGTGCCAGCAGCTTAGCTCCGGGGACCCCTTCAGGGGAGCTGTTTTTT
TRBV27	TRBJ1-5	NA	NA	CASSFGGPRDQPQHF	TGTGCCAGCAGTTTTGGAGGGCCAAGGGATCAGCCCCAGCATTTT
TRBV5-6	TRBJ2-2	once	NA	CASSQSSSTGELFF	TGTGCCAGCAGCCAGTCAAGTAGCACCGGGGAGCTGTTTTTT
TRBV2	TRBJ1-1	NA	NA	CASRVGAGTEAFF	TGTGCCAGCAGAGTGGGGGCTGGAACTGAAGCTTTCTTT
TRBV13	TRBJ1-2	once	TRBD1	CASYARDRGRRDDGYTF	TGTGCCAGCTACGCCCGGGACAGGGGGCGCCGGGATGATGGCTACACCTTC
TRBV27	TRBJ2-1	NA	NA	CASTLGRGTGGDEQFF	TGTGCCAGCACCTTAGGCCGGGGCACCGGGGGCGATGAGCAGTTCTTC
TRBV28	TRBJ2-7	NA	NA	CASSFGGPLSYEQYF	TGTGCCAGCAGTTTTGGAGGCCCCCTCTCCTACGAGCAGTACTTC
TRBV10-3	TRBJ2-5	NA	NA	CAISDQGWETQYF	TGTGCCATCAGTGACCAGGGGTGGGAGACCCAGTACTTC
TRBV7-9	TRBJ2-7	NA	NA	CASSLDVGLRFEQYF	TGTGCCAGCAGCTTAGATGTGGGCCTGCGCTTCGAGCAGTACTTC
TRBV5-1	TRBJ2-7	NA	NA	CASSPNHRDGGPYEQYF	TGCGCCAGCAGTCCCAACCACCGGGACGGTGGCCCATACGAGCAGTACTTC
TRBV19	TRBJ2-2	NA	NA	CASSTRTYGELFF	TGTGCCAGTAGTACTAGGACCTACGGGGAGCTGTTTTTT
TRBV7-2	TRBJ1-5	NA	NA	CASSFSGANQPQHF	TGTGCCAGCAGCTTCAGCGGGGCCAATCAGCCCCAGCATTTT
TRBV18	TRBJ2-5	once	TRBD1	CASSPGTVQETQYF	TGTGCCAGCTCACCTGGGACAGTCCAAGAGACCCAGTACTTC
TRBV27	TRBJ2-7	once	TRBD1	CASSSDRGGSYEQYF	TGTGCCAGCAGCTCTGACAGGGGTGGTTCGTACGAGCAGTACTTC